This TCR beta chain originates from a study of OX40 agonist ivuxolimab in advanced cancers. Germline V gene lookup returns CDR1 SGHTA and CDR2 FQGNSA. V lost 1 base, J lost 3 bases, and 8 bases stayed unmatched. The CDR3 spans 17 residues. Data came from immunoSEQ multiplex PCR; TCRdb stores just in-frame clones and leaves some out. The data hold 39,000 or so clones, with about 90% observed a single time. This TCR was sampled from an adult with an advanced solid tumor such as melanoma, head and neck, liver or kidney cancer. The genes are TRBV7-2 and TRBJ2-4; 8 nucleotides agree with TRBD1. The specimen was CD4+ or CD8+ T cells sorted from blood, collected in a trial of the OX40 agonist ivuxolimab. CDR3 in amino acids: CASSLGGPGQVKNIQYF. CDR3 bases: TGTGCCAGCAGCTTAGGGGGGCCGGGACAGGTCAAAAACATTCAGTACTTC.